This T cell receptor beta chain derives from a study of T-cell reconstitution after alpha-beta-depleted transplantation in children. A library of TCRbeta sequences, prepared with unique molecular identifiers, was generated. One entry per CDR3 protein results from TCRdb running MiXCR on the PCR reads. The sample has approximately 89,000 distinct CDR3 sequences; 15% to 19% are singletons. This CDR3 has 12 amino acids. Germline values: CDR1 MNHNS, CDR2 SASEGT. Trimming took 2 bases from V and 4 from J, leaving 6 bases between them. Comments on this clonotype: The antigen is unknown.

Findings and caveats of the study: Newly made T cells mostly supplied T-cell counts and diversity one year after transplant.

This receptor was taken from a male patient aged 2 to 10 who had a stem cell transplant for acute lymphoblastic leukemia, so the T cells may come from the graft donor. The chain links TRBV6-1 to TRBJ2-7; D not resolved. Sample: PBMCs, mostly from graft donor cells, taken 180 days after TCRalphabeta/CD19-depleted stem cell transplant. CDR3 DNA: TGTGCCAGCAGTGAACAGCCGTACGAGCAGTACTTC. Amino acid sequence: CASSEQPYEQYF.